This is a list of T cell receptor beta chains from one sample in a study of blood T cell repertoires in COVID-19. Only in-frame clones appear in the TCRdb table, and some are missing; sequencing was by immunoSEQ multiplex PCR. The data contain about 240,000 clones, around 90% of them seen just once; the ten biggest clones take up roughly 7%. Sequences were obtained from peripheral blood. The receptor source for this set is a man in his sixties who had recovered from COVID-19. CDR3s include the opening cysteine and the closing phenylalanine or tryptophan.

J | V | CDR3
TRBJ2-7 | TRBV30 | CAWSGQGSAEQYF
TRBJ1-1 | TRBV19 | CASSIKGGPTEAFF
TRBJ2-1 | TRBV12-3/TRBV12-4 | CASSSDRLNEQFF
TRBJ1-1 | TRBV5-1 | CASSVGSGFEAFF
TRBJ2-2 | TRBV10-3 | CAISDSLGREKNTGELFF
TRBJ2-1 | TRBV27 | CASSGSQNEQFF
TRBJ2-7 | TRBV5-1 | CASSLPAAGHYEQYF
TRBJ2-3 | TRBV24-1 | CATSSGGLSTDTQYF
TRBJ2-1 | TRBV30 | CAWSGLAGLMQFF
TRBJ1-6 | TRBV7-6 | CASSSGDLFSALHF
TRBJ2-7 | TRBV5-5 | CASSWGGTGIPYEQYF
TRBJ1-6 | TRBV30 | CAWSREGERTPLHF
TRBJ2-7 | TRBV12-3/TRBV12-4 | CASSFLNSYEQYF
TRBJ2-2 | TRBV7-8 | CASSLGQGANTGELFF
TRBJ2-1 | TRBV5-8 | CASSRPTSRNEQFF
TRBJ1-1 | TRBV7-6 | CASSQDKNTEAFF
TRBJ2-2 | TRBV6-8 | CASSGFRDRKKFANTGELFF
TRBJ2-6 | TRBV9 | CASSVGGHLSGANVLTF
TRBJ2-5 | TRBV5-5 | CASSLNTWTVQETQYF
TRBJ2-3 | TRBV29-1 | CSVEEASDRTDTQYF
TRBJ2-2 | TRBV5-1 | CASSSQGTGELFF
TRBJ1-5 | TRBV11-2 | CAGARRQPQHF
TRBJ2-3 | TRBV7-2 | CASSSPGGSTDTQYF
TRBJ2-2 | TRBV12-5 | CASGLGTGGPNTGELFF
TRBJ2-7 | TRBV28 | CASSSLMGQTYEQYF
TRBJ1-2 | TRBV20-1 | CSAADSYGYTF
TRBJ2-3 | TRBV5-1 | CASNVGTGGPDTQYF
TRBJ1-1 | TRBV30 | CAWSPTRGNTEAFF
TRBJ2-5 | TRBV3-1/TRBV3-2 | CASSHVRLVQTQYF
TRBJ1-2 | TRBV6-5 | CASSYARPGQNGYTF
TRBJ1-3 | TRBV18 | CASSLTQGFESGNTIYF
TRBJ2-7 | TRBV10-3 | CATKNGTGQVYEQYF
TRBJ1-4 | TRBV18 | CASSETTGVREKLFF
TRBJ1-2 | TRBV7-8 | CASSGTGTGNYGYTF
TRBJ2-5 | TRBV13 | CASSETSGGPQETQYF
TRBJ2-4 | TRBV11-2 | CASGGGSKNIQYF
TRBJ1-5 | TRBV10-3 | CAISEDRDNQPQHF
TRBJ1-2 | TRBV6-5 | CASSSRQGANYGYTF
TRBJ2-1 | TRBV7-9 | CASSLEGGYNEQFF
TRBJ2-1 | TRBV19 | CASTTGRSYNEQFF
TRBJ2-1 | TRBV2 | CASERTNYNEQFF
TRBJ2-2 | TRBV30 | CAWSNLGQHTGELFF
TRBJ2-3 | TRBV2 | CASSERERLANADTQYF
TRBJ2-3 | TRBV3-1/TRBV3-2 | CASSQEASGASTDTQYF
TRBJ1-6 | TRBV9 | CASSVTGSPLHF
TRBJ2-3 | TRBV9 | CASSVDVWRGRTDTQYF
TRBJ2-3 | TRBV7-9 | CASSIGGITDTQYF
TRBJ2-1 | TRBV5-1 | CASSPLVTSVQFF
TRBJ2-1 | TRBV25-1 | CASSGTSSNNEQFF
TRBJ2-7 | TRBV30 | CAWMKGQGLYSSYEQYF
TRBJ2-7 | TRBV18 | CASSRLSGGEQYF
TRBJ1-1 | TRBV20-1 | CSASFRGNTEAFF
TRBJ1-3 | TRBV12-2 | CASRLVGVSNTIYF
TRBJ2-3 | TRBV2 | CASRGGLNTDTQYF
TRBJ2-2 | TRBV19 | CASSTDRVATGELFF
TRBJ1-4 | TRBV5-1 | CASSPGQGNEKLFF
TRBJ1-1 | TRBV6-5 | CASSYSLDGFSGAFF
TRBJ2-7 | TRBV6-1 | CASSEIRNPYSSSYEQYF
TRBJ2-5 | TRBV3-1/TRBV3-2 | CASSLGTDQETQYF